A single TCR beta chain is shown here with its context. The record originates from a study of control samples from healthy donors and cancer patients. The table came from immunoSEQ multiplex PCR; TCRdb's copy has only in-frame clones and leaves some out. Among fewer than 150,000 clones listed, roughly nine tenths were seen once. The CDR3 totals 16 residues. Trimming cost V 7 bases and J 0 bases, with 18 bases left between them. Per the germline V gene, CDR1 is SNHLY and CDR2 is FYNNEI. Sequences were obtained from blood. The chain carries TRBV2 and TRBJ2-5; D perhaps matches TRBD2 (7 bases). The TCR sequence derives from a woman aged 18-30 years in good health. CDR3 DNA: TGTGCCAGCAAGGGGGGGCCAACCGGGGACCAAGAGACCCAGTACTTC. Translation gives CASKGGPTGDQETQYF.